The 24 T cell receptor beta chains listed next were all sequenced from one sample in a study of blood T cell repertoires in COVID-19. Assay: immunoSEQ multiplex PCR; the TCRdb copy retains only in-frame clones and omits some. The sample has around 250,000 clones, 65% to 85% seen once. Sequenced input: peripheral blood. These receptors came from a man in his fifties or sixties with active or convalescent COVID-19.

The chain has TRBV7-9 and TRBJ1-3; 8 bases fit TRBD1. CDR1 is SEHNR, CDR2 FQNEAQ, per germline (reference sequence). After removal of 4 bases from V and 1 base from J, the junction contained 3 bases not matched to a gene. This CDR3 contains 15 residues. This CDR3 is CASSSYRGSGNTIYF. The CDR3 DNA follows: TGTGCCAGCAGCTCGTACAGGGGGTCTGGAAACACCATATATTTT.

This clone was found a few times. The chain couples TRBV7-9 to TRBJ2-5; 7 nucleotides match TRBD1. The CDR3 is 15 residues long. V shed 5 bases, J shed 1 base, and the junction held 7 bases outside the gene matches. CDR1 SEHNR and CDR2 FQNEAQ come from the germline V gene (reference sequence). CDR3 nucleotides: TGTGCCAGCAGCCCAGAACAGGGGTTCCAAGAGACCCAGTACTTC. Translating it yields CASSPEQGFQETQYF. Full variable domain (missing parts from reference TRBV7-9 and TRBJ2-5): DTGVSQNPRHKITKRGQNVTFRCDPISEHNRLYWYRQTLGQGPEFLTYFQNEAQLEKSRLLSDRFSAERPKGSFSTLEIQRTEQGDSAMYLCASSPEQGFQETQYFGPGTRLLVL.

The V and J genes are TRBV28 and TRBJ1-5; 9 positions match TRBD1. V shed 5 bases and J 5 bases; nucleotides not matched to a gene: 4. The CDR3 runs 14 residues. Germline V gives CDR1 MDHEN, CDR2 SYDVKM. The chain's CDR3 is CASSTGTGYQPQHF. The CDR3 DNA is TGTGCCAGCAGTACCGGGACAGGGTATCAGCCCCAGCATTTT.

The V gene is TRBV28, the J gene TRBJ2-4; TRBD2 matches at 12 bases. J lost 8 bases, V lost 2 bases, and 4 bases had no gene match. Germline CDR1 is MDHEN and CDR2 is SYDVKM. The CDR3 has 15 residues. The CDR3 is CASSLASGGAYIQYF. Written as DNA, the CDR3 is TGTGCCAGCAGTTTAGCTAGCGGGGGGGCGTACATTCAGTACTTC.

This chain connects TRBV9 to TRBJ2-7; D possibly corresponds to TRBD2 (6 bases). V was cut by 0 bases and J by 0 bases, with 10 bases left in between. Germline V gives CDR1 SGDLS, CDR2 YYNGEE. This CDR3 has 15 residues. The CDR3 DNA reads as TGTGCCAGCAGCGTAGGAATAGCGGACTCCTACGAGCAGTACTTC. Its translation: CASSVGIADSYEQYF.

The chain combines TRBV24-1 with TRBJ2-1; 10 bases match TRBD2. Germline V CDR1 and CDR2: KGHDR, SFDVKD. This CDR3 is built from 15 residues. J lost 8 bases, V lost 4 bases, and 7 bases had no gene match. The CDR3 nucleotides read TGTGCCACCAGTGAGCTTAGCGGGGGGATTGATGAGCAGTTCTTC. Translated, it gives CATSELSGGIDEQFF.

In DNA, the CDR3 is TGTGCCAGTAGTATCGGACAGAGGCCTAACTATGGCTACACCTTC. This encodes CASSIGQRPNYGYTF. The chain is built from TRBV19 and TRBJ1-2; TRBD1 is a possible D gene (6 bases). Trimming shortened V by 3 bases and J by 0 bases, and 11 bases separated the two germline ends. This CDR3 comprises 15 residues. Germline V gene lookup returns CDR1 LNHDA and CDR2 SQIVND (reference sequence).

This clone was observed once. V is TRBV5-1 and J is TRBJ1-6; 7 bases are shared with TRBD1. Germline loops: CDR1 SGHRS, CDR2 YFSETQ. The CDR3 is made up of 15 amino acids. Unmatched junction bases numbered 2, after V lost 1 base and J lost 4 bases. CDR3: CASSLPGQYNSPLHF. The DNA for the CDR3 is TGCGCCAGCAGCTTGCCGGGACAGTATAATTCACCCCTCCACTTT.

This chain uses TRBV5-1 with TRBJ2-5, with TRBD1 matching 9 bases. Losses at the gene ends were 4 bases for V and 5 bases for J; bases not matched to a gene: 6. The CDR3 totals 14 residues. Per germline, CDR1 SGHRS and CDR2 YFSETQ. CDR3 protein: CASSLQGAGETQYF. The CDR3, as DNA: TGCGCCAGCAGCCTACAGGGGGCTGGGGAGACCCAGTACTTC.

This clone occurred once. The genes are TRBV6-5 and TRBJ1-3; D is possibly TRBD1 (5 bases). V was shortened by 6 bases and J by 4 bases, with 13 bases between the two germline ends. CDR3 length: 14 amino acids. Germline CDR1 MNHEY, CDR2 SVGAGI. As DNA, the CDR3 is TGTGCCAGCAGCTCTGGAGGGGAAGGAAACACCATATATTTT. Amino acids: CASSSGGEGNTIYF.

This chain connects TRBV4-2 to TRBJ1-5; D might be TRBD1 (6 bases). The CDR3 runs to 17 residues. With 2 bases removed from V and 2 bases from J, the gap between germline ends came to 16 bases. Germline loops: CDR1 LGHNA, CDR2 YNFKEQ. The CDR3 sequence is CASSQSSGGQGNQPQHF. The CDR3 DNA follows: TGTGCCAGCAGCCAAAGTTCGGGGGGGCAGGGCAATCAGCCCCAGCATTTT.

This clone was observed a single time. The DNA for the CDR3 is TGTGCCTGGCTTTTCAGGGATGGCTATGGCTACACCTTC. Its protein product is CAWLFRDGYGYTF. The V gene is TRBV30, the J gene TRBJ1-2; possibly TRBD1 for D (5 bases). With 5 bases removed from V and 4 bases from J, the gap between germline ends came to 14 bases. CDR1 and CDR2 (germline): GTSNPN, SVGIG (reference sequence). The CDR3 totals 13 residues. The full variable domain, with the rest looked up from reference TRBV30 and TRBJ1-2, is SQTIHQWPATLVQPVGSPLSLECTVEGTSNPNLYWYRQAAGRGLQLLFYSVGIGQISSEVPQNLSASRPQDRQFILSSKKLLLSDSGFYLCAWLFRDGYGYTFGSGTRLTVV.

The chain's CDR3 is CASKDRVYGQPQHF. In nucleotides, the CDR3 is TGTGCCAGTAAGGACAGGGTATATGGTCAGCCCCAGCATTTT. This chain joins TRBV19 and TRBJ1-5; 8 bases match TRBD1. With 7 bases clipped from V and 6 bases from J, the junction kept 8 bases outside the gene matches. The CDR3 consists of 14 residues. Germline V gene sequence: CDR1 LNHDA, CDR2 SQIVND (reference sequence).

The chain joins TRBV10-3 to TRBJ2-7; weak D call: TRBD1 (6 bases). The germline CDR1 and CDR2 sequences are ENHRY and SYGVKD. The CDR3 consists of 14 residues. With 4 bases removed from V and 3 bases from J, the gap between germline ends came to 13 bases. CDR3 sequence: CAISVTGLSYEQYF. CDR3 in DNA: TGTGCCATCAGTGTCACAGGGCTTAGCTACGAGCAGTACTTC.

The chain's CDR3 is CASSGDQGEANTGELFF. In nucleotides, the CDR3 is TGTGCCAGCAGCGGCGATCAGGGTGAGGCGAACACCGGGGAGCTGTTTTTT. The rearrangement joins TRBV9 to TRBJ2-2; D is possibly TRBD1 (5 bases). In germline, CDR1 is SGDLS, CDR2 YYNGEE. The CDR3 contains 17 residues. The V and J ends lost 3 bases and 0 bases respectively, with 15 bases between them.

The V and J genes are TRBV4-2 and TRBJ2-1; 9 nucleotides agree with TRBD2. The length of the CDR3 is 15 residues. J lost 7 bases, V lost 4 bases, and 8 bases had no gene match. Germline CDR1 LGHNA, CDR2 YNFKEQ. In DNA, the CDR3 is TGTGCCAGCAGCCTAAGCGGGGGGCAAAGAAATGAGCAGTTCTTC. This codes for CASSLSGGQRNEQFF.

The chain couples TRBV29-1 to TRBJ2-2; 11 bases are shared with TRBD1. The germline gives CDR1 SQVTM, CDR2 ANQGSEA. The CDR3 is 14 residues long. With 7 bases clipped from V and 7 bases from J, the junction kept 8 bases outside the gene matches. CDR3 nucleotide sequence: TGCAGCGCTACCGGACAGGGGGCAAACGGGGAGCTGTTTTTT. Translated: CSATGQGANGELFF.

The V and J genes are TRBV4-3 and TRBJ1-5; D is perhaps TRBD1 (5 bases). The CDR3 runs to 15 residues. Germline CDR1 is LGHNA and CDR2 is YSLEER. Trimming took 5 bases from V and 1 from J, leaving 12 bases between them. The DNA of the CDR3 is TGCGCCAGCAGCAAAGGCGGGGACAGCAATCAGCCCCAGCATTTT. Its protein product is CASSKGGDSNQPQHF.

The chain has TRBV5-5 and TRBJ1-2; the match to TRBD1 covers 10 bases. V was clipped by 4 bases and J by 7 bases; unmatched bases: 10. CDR1 SGHKS and CDR2 YYEKEE come from the germline V gene (reference sequence). This CDR3 is 15 amino acids long. The CDR3 coding sequence is TGTGCCAGCAGCAGGGGGACAGGGGTGACCGGTGGCTACACCTTC. Its protein is CASSRGTGVTGGYTF.

The chain uses TRBV3-1 (or the pseudogene TRBV3-2) and TRBJ1-1; D perhaps matches TRBD1 (5 bases). Germline-derived CDR1 and CDR2 are LGHDT and YNNKEL (reference sequence). This CDR3 contains 14 residues. V was cut by 0 bases and J by 5 bases, with 10 bases left in between. The CDR3 region is CASSQDWGRTEAFF. Written as DNA, the CDR3 is TGTGCCAGCAGCCAAGATTGGGGGAGGACTGAAGCTTTCTTT.

The chain employs TRBV10-3 and TRBJ2-1, with TRBD1 matching over 7 bases. Looked up from germline, CDR1 is ENHRY and CDR2 is SYGVKD. V was clipped by 8 bases and J by 7 bases; unmatched bases: 5. CDR3 length equals 12 residues. As DNA, the CDR3 is TGTGCCATCGCAGGGGGTGGTAATGAGCAGTTCTTC. Amino acids: CAIAGGGNEQFF.

The chain links TRBV2 to TRBJ2-3; 12 bases match TRBD2. The germline CDR1 and CDR2 sequences are SNHLY and FYNNEI. This CDR3 region has 16 residues. The trim removed 6 bases at V and 2 bases at J, leaving 6 bases unmatched. The CDR3 DNA reads TGTGCCAGCAGAGCCCGACTAGCGGGGGTCACAGATACGCAGTATTTT. This sequence encodes CASRARLAGVTDTQYF. Together with reference TRBV2 and TRBJ2-3, the CDR3 gives the full variable domain: EPEVTQTPSHQVTQMGQEVILRCVPISNHLYFYWYRQILGQKVEFLVSFYNNEISEKSEIFDDQFSVERPDGSNFTLKIRSTKLEDSAMYFCASRARLAGVTDTQYFGPGTRLTVL.

This chain uses TRBV19 with TRBJ1-6; 11 bases are shared with TRBD1. The CDR3 extends over 15 amino acids. Germline CDR1 and CDR2: LNHDA and SQIVND (reference sequence). V shed 9 bases and J 5 bases; nucleotides not matched to a gene: 6. CDR3 loop: CASRDRGFNNSPLHF. The CDR3 DNA sequence: TGTGCCAGCCGGGACAGGGGGTTCAATAATTCACCCCTCCACTTT.

The V call is TRBV19, the J call TRBJ1-1; weak D call: TRBD1 (6 bases). This CDR3 region has 17 residues. V gave up 3 bases and J gave up 1 base, with 18 bases separating them. CDR1 LNHDA and CDR2 SQIVND come from the germline V gene (reference sequence). Written as DNA, the CDR3 is TGTGCCAGTAGTATGGGGAGAAGGGGGACGAAGAACACTGAAGCTTTCTTT. It is translated as CASSMGRRGTKNTEAFF.